These 5 T cell receptor beta chains share one sample of origin, sequenced in a study of blood T cell repertoires in COVID-19. Assay used: immunoSEQ multiplex PCR; TCRdb lists only in-frame clones, some missing. Of about 78,000 clones listed, around 88% are singletons. Sequenced input: peripheral blood. Source of these receptors: a woman aged 80 or older with active or convalescent COVID-19.

The J gene is TRBJ2-7, the V gene TRBV7-9; tentatively, D is TRBD1 (5 bases). The CDR3 is 13 residues long. In germline, CDR1 is SEHNR, CDR2 FQNEAQ (reference sequence). Trimming pared 5 bases from V and 3 bases from J, leaving 11 bases between. Here the CDR3 reads CASSGKGDYEQYF. The CDR3 DNA follows: TGTGCCAGCAGCGGGAAAGGGGACTACGAGCAGTACTTC.

The chain couples TRBV7-2 to TRBJ1-2; D unresolved. V lost 5 bases, J lost 8 bases, and 9 bases lay in between. The germline V gene encodes CDR1 SGHTA and CDR2 FQGNSA. The CDR3 runs 11 residues. CDR3 in amino acids: CASSSVGGYTF. The DNA of the CDR3 is TGTGCCAGCAGCAGTGTCGGGGGCTACACCTTC.

V is TRBV18 and J is TRBJ2-5; 7 bases align to TRBD1. CDR3 length: 14 amino acids. CDR1 and CDR2 (germline): KGHSH, LQKENI. The V and J ends lost 4 bases and 2 bases, in that order; junction bases with no gene match: 4. The CDR3 DNA is TGTGCCAGCTCACTAACGACAGGGCAAGAGACCCAGTACTTC. It translates to CASSLTTGQETQYF.

The CDR3 DNA reads TGCGCCAGCAGCACCGGGACAGGGTTCGGCGAGCAGTACTTC. Protein sequence: CASSTGTGFGEQYF. The chain uses TRBV10-1 and TRBJ2-7, with TRBD1 matching 9 bases. The V and J ends lost 6 bases and 6 bases, in that order; junction bases with no gene match: 9. The CDR3 is 14 residues long. Germline CDR1 is WNHNN and CDR2 is SYGVQD (reference sequence).

This sequence joins TRBV19 and TRBJ2-2; 10 bases line up with TRBD2. The CDR3 has 16 amino acids. The V gene end was trimmed by 7 bases and the J gene end by 4 bases; junction bases not matched to a gene: 9. CDR1 is LNHDA, CDR2 SQIVND, per germline (reference sequence). CDR3 sequence: CASILRLAGPTGELFF. CDR3 coding DNA: TGTGCCAGTATCCTCCGACTAGCGGGTCCCACCGGGGAGCTGTTTTTT. Full variable domain (missing parts from reference TRBV19 and TRBJ2-2): DGGITQSPKYLFRKEGQNVTLSCEQNLNHDAMYWYRQDPGQGLRLIYYSQIVNDFQKGDIAEGYSVSREKKESFPLTVTSAQKNPTAFYLCASILRLAGPTGELFFGEGSRLTVL.